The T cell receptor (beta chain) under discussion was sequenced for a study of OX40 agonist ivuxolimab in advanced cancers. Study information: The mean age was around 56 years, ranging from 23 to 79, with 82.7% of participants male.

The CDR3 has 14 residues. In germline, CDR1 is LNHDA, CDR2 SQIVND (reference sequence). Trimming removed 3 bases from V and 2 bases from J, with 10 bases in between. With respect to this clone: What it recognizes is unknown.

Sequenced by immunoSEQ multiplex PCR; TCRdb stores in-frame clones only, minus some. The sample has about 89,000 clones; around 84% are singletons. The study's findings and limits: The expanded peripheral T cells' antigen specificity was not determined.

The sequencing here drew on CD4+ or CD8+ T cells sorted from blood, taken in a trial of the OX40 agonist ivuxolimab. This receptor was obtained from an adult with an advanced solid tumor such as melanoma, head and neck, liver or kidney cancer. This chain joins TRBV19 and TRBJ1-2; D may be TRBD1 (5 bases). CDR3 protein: CASSMGDSNYGYTF. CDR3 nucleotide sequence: TGTGCCAGTAGTATGGGAGACAGCAACTATGGCTACACCTTC.